This TCR beta chain was recorded in a study of CD8+CD57+ T cells in acquired aplastic anemia listed by TCRdb under 2018. Study-level background: DNA extracted from sorted CD4+ and CD8+ cells had a mean of roughly 3.4 ug, with a range of about 0.2 to 30 ug. Paper-wide results and their limitations: CD8+ Simpson's diversity did not differ significantly between patients and healthy controls (P=0.060). Around 28 CD8+ CDR3 sequences were found to be shared between patients and controls, but these sequences appeared to be highly expressed in patients and within the immunodominant clones of the patients.

TCR beta VDJ combination and CDR3 sequence profiling used genomic DNA as the template. TCR repertoire sequencing was run on an Illumina HiSeq 2000. The paper's processing steps were these. TRBV/TRBJ rearrangement plots, CDR3 size and DJ length profiles, and Simpson's diversity index were used to evaluate the repertoires. The most abundant DNA sequence in the deep sequencing data was taken as the immunodominant clone. CDR3 amino acid sequences were screened for sharing across subjects and were compared with published repertoires and the VDJdb database. TCRdb applied fastp at Q25 and MiXCR to the public reads, then kept only in-frame beta chains. Entries that share a CDR3 protein sequence are merged under the most common genes and DNA. TCRdb, not the authors, supplied the V and J calls. This sample gives 300,000 or so distinct CDR3 sequences in total; roughly half of them show up just once. The biggest ten clones account for 7.5% to 9% of the sample.

The CDR3 numbers 16 residues from cysteine through phenylalanine. Of the read, only the CDR3 DNA is kept; its 48 bases are in frame from base 1. The junction shows trimming of 0 bases on V and 6 bases on J, plus 17 bases between the germline ends. According to the germline V gene (reference sequence), CDR1 reads DFQATT and CDR2 reads SNEGSKA. In this study, sorted CD4+ and CD8+ T cells from the blood of healthy subjects and of severe aplastic anemia patients had their TCR repertoires deep-sequenced. Ficoll-Paque density gradient centrifugation was used to isolate peripheral blood mononuclear cells. Before DNA extraction, CD4+ and CD8+ T cells were sorted by FACS or by magnetic beads. This clonotype appeared once. The target of this receptor is not known. No quality values exist for individual bases; no much larger clone is one base distant. Single-read evidence is weak.

Sequencing used sorted CD4+, CD8+, or CD8+CD57+ T cells (not recorded which) from PBMCs. The sequence came from a human donor with severe aplastic anemia or a healthy control (not recorded which). Rearrangement joined TRBV20-1 to TRBJ1-4, with the D gene not confidently named. The CDR3 protein: CSARDEANWGDEKLFF. The DNA sequence is as follows: TGCAGTGCTAGAGATGAGGCTAATTGGGGAGATGAAAAACTGTTTTTT.